Listed here are 2 T cell receptor beta chains from one sample, sequenced in a study of vaccination and CD4 T cells after COVID-19. No antigen has been assigned to these receptors. The treatment denotes: roughly 11-day PBMC culture with coronavirus spike peptide pools or control peptides (ViraFEST assay). The study sequenced cultured CD4+ T cell DNA using the Oncomine TCR Beta short-read assay. TCRdb reprocessed the PCR reads via MiXCR and lists one record per CDR3 protein. The table has 10,000 to 15,000 distinct CDR3 sequences, more than 55% seen once. Sequencing used CD4+ T cells from blood, cultured in vitro. The receptors here all came from a human donor who had recovered from COVID-19.

This clonotype has more than one count but fewer than ten. The J gene is TRBJ2-3, the V gene TRBV7-3, with D perhaps matching TRBD1 (6 bases). Germline assignment: CDR1 SGHTA and CDR2 FQGTGA. The CDR3 runs 15 residues. The V and J ends lost 5 bases and 2 bases respectively, with 14 bases between them. CDR3 sequence (DNA): TGTGCCAGCAGCCTAAGGGGACAAAACACAGATACGCAGTATTTT. Translation gives CASSLRGQNTDTQYF.

This clonotype was counted between two and nine times. This rearrangement joins TRBV7-3 to TRBJ2-1; 9 bases agree with TRBD2. CDR1 and CDR2 from the germline V gene are SGHTA and FQGTGA. The CDR3 consists of 13 residues. The ends lost 2 bases at V and 8 bases at J; junction bases unmatched: 1. The CDR3 DNA reads TGTGCCAGCAGCTTACGGACTAGCGATGAGCAGTTCTTC. This gives the protein CASSLRTSDEQFF. The full variable domain, its missing parts supplied by reference TRBV7-3 and TRBJ2-1, is GAGVSQTPSNKVTEKGKYVELRCDPISGHTALYWYRQSLGQGPEFLIYFQGTGAADDSGLPNDRFFAVRPEGSVSTLKIQRTERGDSAVYLCASSLRTSDEQFFGPGTRLTVL.